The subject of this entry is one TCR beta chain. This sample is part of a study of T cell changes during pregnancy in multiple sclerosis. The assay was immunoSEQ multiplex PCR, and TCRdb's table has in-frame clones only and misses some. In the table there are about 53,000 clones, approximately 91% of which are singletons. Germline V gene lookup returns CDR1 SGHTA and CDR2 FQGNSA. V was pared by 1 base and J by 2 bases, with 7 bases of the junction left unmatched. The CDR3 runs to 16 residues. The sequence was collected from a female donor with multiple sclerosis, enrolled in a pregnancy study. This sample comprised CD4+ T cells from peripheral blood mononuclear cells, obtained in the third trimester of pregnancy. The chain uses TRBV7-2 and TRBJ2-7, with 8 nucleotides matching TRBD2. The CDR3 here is CASSLEGRGGTYEQYF. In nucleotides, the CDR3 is TGTGCCAGCAGCTTAGAAGGACGGGGGGGGACCTACGAGCAGTACTTC.